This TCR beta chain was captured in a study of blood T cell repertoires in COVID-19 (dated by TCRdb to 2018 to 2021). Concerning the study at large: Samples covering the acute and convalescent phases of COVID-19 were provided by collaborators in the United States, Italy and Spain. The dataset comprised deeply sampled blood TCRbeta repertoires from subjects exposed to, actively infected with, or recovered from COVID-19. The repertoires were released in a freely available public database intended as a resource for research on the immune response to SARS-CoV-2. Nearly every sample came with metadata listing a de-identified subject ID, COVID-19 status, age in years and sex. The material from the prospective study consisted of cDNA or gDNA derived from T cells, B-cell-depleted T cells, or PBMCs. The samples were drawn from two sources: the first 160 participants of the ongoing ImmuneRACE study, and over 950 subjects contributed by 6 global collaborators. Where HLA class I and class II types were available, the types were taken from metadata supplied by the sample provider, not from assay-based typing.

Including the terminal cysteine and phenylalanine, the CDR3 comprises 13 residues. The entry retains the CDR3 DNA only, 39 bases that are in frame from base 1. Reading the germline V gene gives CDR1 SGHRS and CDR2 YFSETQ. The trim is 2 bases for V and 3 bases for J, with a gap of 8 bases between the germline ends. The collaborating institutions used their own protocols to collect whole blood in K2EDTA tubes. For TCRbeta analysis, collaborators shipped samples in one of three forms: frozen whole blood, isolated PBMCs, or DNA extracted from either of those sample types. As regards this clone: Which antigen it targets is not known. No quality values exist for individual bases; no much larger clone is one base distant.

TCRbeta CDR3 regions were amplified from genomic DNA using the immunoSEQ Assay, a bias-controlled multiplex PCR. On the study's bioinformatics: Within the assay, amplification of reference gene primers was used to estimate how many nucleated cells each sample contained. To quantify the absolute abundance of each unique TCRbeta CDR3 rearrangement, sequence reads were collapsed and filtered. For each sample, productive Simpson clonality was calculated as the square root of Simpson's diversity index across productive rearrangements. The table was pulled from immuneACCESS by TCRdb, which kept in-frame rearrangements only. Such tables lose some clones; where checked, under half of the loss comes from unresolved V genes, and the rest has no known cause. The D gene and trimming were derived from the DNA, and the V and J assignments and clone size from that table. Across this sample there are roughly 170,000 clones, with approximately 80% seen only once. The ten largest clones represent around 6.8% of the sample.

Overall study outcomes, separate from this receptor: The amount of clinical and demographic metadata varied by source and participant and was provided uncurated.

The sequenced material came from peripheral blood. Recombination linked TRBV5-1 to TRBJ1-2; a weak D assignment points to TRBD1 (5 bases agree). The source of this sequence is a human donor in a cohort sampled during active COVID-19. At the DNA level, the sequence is TGCGCCAGCAGCTTTGGAGGGGACTATGGCTACACCTTC. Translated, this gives CASSFGGDYGYTF.